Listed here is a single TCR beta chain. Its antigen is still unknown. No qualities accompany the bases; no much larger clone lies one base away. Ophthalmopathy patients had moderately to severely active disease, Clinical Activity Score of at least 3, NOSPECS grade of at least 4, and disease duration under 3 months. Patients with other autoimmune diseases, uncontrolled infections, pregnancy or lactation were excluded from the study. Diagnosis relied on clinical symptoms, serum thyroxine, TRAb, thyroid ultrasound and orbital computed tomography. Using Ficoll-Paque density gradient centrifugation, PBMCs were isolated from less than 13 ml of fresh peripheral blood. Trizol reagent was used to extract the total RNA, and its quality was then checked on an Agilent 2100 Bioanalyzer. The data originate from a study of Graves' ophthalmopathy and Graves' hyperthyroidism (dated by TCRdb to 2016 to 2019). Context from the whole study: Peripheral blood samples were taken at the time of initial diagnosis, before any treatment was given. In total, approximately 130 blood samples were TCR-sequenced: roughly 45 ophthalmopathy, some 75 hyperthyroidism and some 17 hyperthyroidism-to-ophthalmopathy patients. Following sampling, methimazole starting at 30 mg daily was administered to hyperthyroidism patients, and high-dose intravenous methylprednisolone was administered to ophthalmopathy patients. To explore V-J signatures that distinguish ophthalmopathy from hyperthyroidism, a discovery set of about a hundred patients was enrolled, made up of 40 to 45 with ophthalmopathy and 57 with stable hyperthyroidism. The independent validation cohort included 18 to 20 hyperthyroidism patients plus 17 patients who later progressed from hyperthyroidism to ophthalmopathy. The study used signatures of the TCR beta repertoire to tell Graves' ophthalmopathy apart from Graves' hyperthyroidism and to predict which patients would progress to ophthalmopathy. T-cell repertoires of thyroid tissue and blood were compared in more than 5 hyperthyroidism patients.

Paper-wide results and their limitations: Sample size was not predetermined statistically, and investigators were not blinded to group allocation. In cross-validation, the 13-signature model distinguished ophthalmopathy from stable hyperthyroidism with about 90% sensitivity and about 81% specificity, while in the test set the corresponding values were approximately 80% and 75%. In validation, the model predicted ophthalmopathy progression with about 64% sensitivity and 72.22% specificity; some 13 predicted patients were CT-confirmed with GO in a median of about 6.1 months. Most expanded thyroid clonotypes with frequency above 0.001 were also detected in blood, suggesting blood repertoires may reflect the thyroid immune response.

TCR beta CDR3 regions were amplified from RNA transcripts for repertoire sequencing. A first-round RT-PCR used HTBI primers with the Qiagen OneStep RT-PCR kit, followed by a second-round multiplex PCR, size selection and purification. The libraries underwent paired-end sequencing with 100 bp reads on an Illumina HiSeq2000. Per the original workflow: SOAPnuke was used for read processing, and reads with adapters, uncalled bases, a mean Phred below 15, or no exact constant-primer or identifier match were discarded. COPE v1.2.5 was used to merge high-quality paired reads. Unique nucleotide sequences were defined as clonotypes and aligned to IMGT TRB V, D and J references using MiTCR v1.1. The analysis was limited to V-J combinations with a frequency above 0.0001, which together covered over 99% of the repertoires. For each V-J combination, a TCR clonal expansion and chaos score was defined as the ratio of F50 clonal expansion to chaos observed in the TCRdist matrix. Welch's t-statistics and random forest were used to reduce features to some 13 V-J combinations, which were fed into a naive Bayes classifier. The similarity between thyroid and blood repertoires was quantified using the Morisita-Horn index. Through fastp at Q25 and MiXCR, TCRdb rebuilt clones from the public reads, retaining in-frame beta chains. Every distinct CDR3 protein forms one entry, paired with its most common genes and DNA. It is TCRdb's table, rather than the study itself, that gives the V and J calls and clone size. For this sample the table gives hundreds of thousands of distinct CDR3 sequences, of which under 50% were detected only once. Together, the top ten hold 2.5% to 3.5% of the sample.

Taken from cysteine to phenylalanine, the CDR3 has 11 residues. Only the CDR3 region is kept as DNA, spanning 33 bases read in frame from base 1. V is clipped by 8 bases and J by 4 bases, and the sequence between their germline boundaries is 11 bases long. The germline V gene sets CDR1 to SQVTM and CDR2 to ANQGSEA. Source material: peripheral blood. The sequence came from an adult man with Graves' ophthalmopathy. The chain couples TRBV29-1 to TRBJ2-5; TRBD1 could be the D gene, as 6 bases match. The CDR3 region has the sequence CSSRGGETQYF. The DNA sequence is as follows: TGCAGCTCCCGAGGGGGAGAGACCCAGTACTTC. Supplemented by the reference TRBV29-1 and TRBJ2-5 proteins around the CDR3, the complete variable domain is SAVISQKPSRDICQRGTSLTIQCQVDSQVTMMFWYRQQPGQSLTLIATANQGSEATYESGFVIDKFPISRPNLTFSTLTVSNMSPEDSSIYLCSSRGGETQYFGPGTRLLVL.